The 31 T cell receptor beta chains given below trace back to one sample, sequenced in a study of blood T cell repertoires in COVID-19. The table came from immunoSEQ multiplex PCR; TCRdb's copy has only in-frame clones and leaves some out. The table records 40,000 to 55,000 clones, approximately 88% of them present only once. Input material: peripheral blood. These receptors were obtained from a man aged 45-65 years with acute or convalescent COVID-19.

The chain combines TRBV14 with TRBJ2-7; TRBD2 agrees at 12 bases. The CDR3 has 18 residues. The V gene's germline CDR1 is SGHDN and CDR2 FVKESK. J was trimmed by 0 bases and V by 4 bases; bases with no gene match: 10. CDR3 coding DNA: TGTGCCAGCAGCCTGGGACTAGCGGGTTGGGCCAGCTCCTACGAGCAGTACTTC. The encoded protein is CASSLGLAGWASSYEQYF.

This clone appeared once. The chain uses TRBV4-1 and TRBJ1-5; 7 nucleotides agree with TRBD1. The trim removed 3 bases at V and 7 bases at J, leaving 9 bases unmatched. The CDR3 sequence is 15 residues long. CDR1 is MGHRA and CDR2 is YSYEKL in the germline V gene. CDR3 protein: CASSHPDREEQPQHF. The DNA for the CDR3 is TGCGCCAGCAGCCACCCCGACAGGGAAGAACAGCCCCAGCATTTT.

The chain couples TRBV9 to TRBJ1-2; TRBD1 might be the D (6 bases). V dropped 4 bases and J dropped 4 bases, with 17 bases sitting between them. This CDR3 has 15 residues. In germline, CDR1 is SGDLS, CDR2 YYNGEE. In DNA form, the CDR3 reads TGTGCCAGCAGCCCTAAGGACAGCTCGGGCTATGGCTACACCTTC. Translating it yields CASSPKDSSGYGYTF.

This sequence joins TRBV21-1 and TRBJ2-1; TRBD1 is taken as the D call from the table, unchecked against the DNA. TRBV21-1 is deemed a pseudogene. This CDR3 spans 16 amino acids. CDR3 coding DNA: TGTGCCAGCAGCAATAAGGACAGGGTTCTTTTCAATGAGCAGTTCTTC. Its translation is CASSNKDRVLFNEQFF.

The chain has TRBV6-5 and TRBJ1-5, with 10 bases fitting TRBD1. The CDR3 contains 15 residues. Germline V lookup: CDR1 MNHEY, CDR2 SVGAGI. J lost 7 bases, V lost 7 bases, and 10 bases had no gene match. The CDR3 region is CASTRDRGVSQPQHF. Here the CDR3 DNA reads TGTGCCAGCACTAGGGACAGGGGTGTTTCGCAGCCCCAGCATTTT.

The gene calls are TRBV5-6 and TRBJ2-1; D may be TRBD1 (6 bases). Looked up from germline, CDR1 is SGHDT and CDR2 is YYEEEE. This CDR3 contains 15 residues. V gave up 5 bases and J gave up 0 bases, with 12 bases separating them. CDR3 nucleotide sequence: TGTGCCAGCAGTTATACAGGGACCTCCTACAATGAGCAGTTCTTC. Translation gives CASSYTGTSYNEQFF.

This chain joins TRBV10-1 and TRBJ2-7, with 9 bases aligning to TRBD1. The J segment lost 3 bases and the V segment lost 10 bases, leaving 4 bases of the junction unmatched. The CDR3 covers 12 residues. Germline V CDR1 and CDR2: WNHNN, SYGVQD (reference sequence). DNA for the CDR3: TGCGCCAACGAGACAGGGGGCTACGAGCAGTACTTC. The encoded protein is CANETGGYEQYF.

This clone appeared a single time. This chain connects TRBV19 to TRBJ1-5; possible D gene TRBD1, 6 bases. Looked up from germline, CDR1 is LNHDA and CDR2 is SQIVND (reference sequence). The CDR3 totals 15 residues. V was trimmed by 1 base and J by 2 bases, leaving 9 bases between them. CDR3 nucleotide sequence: TGTGCCAGTAGTATAGGGGGGGGCGGCAATCAGCCCCAGCATTTT. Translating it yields CASSIGGGGNQPQHF.

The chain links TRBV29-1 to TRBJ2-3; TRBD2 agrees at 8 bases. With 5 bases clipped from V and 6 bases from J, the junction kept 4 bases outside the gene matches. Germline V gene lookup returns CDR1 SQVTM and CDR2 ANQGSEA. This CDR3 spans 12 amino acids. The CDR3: CSVRGGEDTQYF. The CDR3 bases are TGCAGCGTTCGGGGGGGCGAGGATACGCAGTATTTT.

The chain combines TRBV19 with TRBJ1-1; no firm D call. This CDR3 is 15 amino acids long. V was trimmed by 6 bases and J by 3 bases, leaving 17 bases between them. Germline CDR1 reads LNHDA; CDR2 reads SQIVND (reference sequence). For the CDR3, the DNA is TGTGCCAGTAGCAAAGGCCCGGGTTTCGACACTGAAGCTTTCTTT. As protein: CASSKGPGFDTEAFF. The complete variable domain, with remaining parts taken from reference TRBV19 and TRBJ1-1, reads DGGITQSPKYLFRKEGQNVTLSCEQNLNHDAMYWYRQDPGQGLRLIYYSQIVNDFQKGDIAEGYSVSREKKESFPLTVTSAQKNPTAFYLCASSKGPGFDTEAFFGQGTRLTVV.

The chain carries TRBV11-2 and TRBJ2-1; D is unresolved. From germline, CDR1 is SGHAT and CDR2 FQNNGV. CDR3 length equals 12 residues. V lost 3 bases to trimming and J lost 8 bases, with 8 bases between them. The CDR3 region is CASSLRVDEQFF. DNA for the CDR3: TGTGCCAGCAGCTTGCGAGTAGATGAGCAGTTCTTC.

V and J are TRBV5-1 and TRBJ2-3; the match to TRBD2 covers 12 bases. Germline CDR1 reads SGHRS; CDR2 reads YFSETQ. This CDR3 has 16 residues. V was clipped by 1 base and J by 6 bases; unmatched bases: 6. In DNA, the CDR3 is TGCGCCAGCAGCTTGATGACTAGCGGGAGTTCGGATACGCAGTATTTT. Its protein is CASSLMTSGSSDTQYF.

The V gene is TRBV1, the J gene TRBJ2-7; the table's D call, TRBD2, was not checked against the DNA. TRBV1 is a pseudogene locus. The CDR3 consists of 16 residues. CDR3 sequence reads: CTSSQDRLASPYEQYF. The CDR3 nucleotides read TGCACCAGCAGCCAAGATCGACTAGCGTCTCCCTACGAGCAGTACTTC.

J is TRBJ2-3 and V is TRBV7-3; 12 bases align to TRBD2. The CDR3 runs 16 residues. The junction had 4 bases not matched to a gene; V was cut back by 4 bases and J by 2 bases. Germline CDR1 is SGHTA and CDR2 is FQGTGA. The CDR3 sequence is CASSSGLAGPTDTQYF. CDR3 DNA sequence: TGTGCCAGCAGCTCAGGACTAGCGGGGCCCACAGATACGCAGTATTTT.

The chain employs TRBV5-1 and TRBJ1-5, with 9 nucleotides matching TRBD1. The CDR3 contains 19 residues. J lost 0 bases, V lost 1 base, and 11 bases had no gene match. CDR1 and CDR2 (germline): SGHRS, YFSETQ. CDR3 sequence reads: CASSLWNRGQSYSNQPQHF. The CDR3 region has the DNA TGCGCCAGCAGCTTGTGGAACAGGGGGCAGTCATATAGCAATCAGCCCCAGCATTTT.

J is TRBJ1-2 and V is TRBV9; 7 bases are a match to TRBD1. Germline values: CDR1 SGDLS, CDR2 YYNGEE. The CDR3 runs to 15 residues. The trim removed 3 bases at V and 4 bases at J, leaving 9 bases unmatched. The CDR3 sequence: CASSGEMTGPYGYTF. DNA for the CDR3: TGTGCCAGCAGCGGAGAAATGACAGGGCCCTATGGCTACACCTTC.

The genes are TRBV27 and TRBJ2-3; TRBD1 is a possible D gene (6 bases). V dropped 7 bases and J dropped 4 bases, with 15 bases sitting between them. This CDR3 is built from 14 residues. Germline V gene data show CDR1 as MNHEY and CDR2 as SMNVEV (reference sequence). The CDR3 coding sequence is TGTGCCAGCACCCCGACAGGCACTTCAGATACGCAGTATTTT. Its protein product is CASTPTGTSDTQYF.

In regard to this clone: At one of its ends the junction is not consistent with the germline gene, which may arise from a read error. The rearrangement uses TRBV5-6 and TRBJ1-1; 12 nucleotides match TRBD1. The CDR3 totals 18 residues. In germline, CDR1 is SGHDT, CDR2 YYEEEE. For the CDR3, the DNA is TGTGCCAACAGCTCCCGGGACAGGGGGCGATTCATGAACACTGAAGCTTTCTTT. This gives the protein CANSSRDRGRFMNTEAFF.

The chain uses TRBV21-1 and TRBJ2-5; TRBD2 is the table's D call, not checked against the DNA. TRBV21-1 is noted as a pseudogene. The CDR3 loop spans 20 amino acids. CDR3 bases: TGTGCCAGCAGCAAAGCGGGGCCCGGCAAGCGGGGGGCATACCAAGAGACCCAGTACTTC. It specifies CASSKAGPGKRGAYQETQYF.

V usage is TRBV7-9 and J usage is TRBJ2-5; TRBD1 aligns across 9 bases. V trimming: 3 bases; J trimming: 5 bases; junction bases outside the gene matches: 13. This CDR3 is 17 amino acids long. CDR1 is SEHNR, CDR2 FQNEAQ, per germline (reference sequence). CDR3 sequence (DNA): TGTGCCAGCAGCTTTGCTCTACAGGGGGCGCATCAGGAGACCCAGTACTTC. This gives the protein CASSFALQGAHQETQYF. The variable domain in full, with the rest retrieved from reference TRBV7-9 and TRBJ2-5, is DTGVSQNPRHKITKRGQNVTFRCDPISEHNRLYWYRQTLGQGPEFLTYFQNEAQLEKSRLLSDRFSAERPKGSFSTLEIQRTEQGDSAMYLCASSFALQGAHQETQYFGPGTRLLVL.

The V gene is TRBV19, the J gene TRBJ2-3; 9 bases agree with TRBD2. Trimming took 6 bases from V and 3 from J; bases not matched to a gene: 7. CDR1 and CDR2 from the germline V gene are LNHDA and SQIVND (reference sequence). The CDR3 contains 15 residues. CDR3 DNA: TGTGCCAGTAGGGTCGCGGGGGGGCGGACAGATACGCAGTATTTT. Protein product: CASRVAGGRTDTQYF.

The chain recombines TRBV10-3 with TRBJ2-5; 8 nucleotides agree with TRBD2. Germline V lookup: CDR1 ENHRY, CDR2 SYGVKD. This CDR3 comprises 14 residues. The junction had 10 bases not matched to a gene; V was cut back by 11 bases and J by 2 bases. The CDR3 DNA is TGTGCCGTCAAGGAGCGGGGGCCTCAAGAGACCCAGTACTTC. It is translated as CAVKERGPQETQYF.

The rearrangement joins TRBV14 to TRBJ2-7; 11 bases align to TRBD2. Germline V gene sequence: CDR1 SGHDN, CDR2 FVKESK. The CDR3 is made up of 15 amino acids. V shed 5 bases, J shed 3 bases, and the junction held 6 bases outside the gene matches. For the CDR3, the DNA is TGTGCCAGCAGCGGTAGCGGGAGGGCCTTCTACGAGCAGTACTTC. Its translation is CASSGSGRAFYEQYF.

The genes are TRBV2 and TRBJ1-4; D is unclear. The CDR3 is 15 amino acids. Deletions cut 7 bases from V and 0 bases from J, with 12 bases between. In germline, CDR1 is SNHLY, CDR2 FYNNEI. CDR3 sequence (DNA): TGTGCCAGCACTCCGGGTTGGGCAACTAATGAAAAACTGTTTTTT. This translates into CASTPGWATNEKLFF.

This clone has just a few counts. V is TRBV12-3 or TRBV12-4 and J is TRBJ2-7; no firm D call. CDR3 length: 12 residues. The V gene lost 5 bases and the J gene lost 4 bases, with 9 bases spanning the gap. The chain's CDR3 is CASSPTEYEQYF. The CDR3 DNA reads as TGTGCCAGCAGTCCCACAGAGTACGAGCAGTACTTC.

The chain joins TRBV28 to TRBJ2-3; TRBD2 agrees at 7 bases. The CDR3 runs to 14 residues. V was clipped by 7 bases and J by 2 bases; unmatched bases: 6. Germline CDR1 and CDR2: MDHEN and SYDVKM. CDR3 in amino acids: CASNRGDYTDTQYF. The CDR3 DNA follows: TGTGCCAGCAACCGGGGGGACTACACAGATACGCAGTATTTT. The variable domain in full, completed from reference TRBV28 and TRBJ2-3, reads DVKVTQSSRYLVKRTGEKVFLECVQDMDHENMFWYRQDPGLGLRLIYFSYDVKMKEKGDIPEGYSVSREKKERFSLILESASTNQTSMYLCASNRGDYTDTQYFGPGTRLTVL.

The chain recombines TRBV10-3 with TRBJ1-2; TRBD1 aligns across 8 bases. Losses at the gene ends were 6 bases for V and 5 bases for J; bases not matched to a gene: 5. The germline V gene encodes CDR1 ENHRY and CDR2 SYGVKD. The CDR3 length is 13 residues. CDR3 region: CAIRQGGPYGYTF. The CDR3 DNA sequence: TGTGCCATCAGACAGGGGGGACCTTATGGCTACACCTTC.

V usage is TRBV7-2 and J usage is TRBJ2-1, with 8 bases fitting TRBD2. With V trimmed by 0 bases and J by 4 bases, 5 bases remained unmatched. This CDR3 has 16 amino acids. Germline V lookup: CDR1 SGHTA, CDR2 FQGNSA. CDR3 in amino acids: CASSLAGTSGYNEQFF. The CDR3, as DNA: TGTGCCAGCAGCTTAGCCGGGACTAGTGGATACAATGAGCAGTTCTTC.

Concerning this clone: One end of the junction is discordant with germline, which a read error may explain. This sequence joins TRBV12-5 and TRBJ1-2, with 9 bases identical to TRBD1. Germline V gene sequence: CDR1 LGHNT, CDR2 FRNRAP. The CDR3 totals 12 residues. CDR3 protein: CASGPGQGRTSF. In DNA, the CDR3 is TGTGCTAGTGGTCCCGGACAGGGGCGGACTTCCTTC.

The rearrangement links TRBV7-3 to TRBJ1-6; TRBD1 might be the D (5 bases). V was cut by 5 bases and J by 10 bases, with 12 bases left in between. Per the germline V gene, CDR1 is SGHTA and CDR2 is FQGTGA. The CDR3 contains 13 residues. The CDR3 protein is CASSLTGGSPLHF. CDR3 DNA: TGTGCCAGCAGCCTCACGGGGGGGTCACCCCTCCACTTT.

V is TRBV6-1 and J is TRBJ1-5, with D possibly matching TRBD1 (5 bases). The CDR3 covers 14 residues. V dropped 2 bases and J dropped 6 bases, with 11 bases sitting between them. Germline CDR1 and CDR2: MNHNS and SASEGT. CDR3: CASSELGGTQPQHF. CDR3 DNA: TGTGCCAGCAGTGAACTTGGGGGGACTCAGCCCCAGCATTTT.